This entry describes one TCR beta chain. Seattle researchers signed up patients amid active infection and tracked them longitudinally. The sample belongs to a study of blood T cell repertoires in COVID-19. Study in general: Samples came from the United States, Italy and Spain, spanning acute and convalescent COVID-19. T cells, B-cell-depleted T cells, or PBMCs supplied cDNA or gDNA.

Authors' data handling: Amplification of reference gene primers provided the estimated nucleated cell counts. Generated by immunoSEQ multiplex PCR, the TCRdb table keeps only in-frame clones and is missing some. V, J and clone size are those of that table, while D and trimming were read from the DNA. This sample carries some 160,000 clones, 70% to 90% of them seen once, and the ten largest clones take 2.5% to 3%. Trimming removed 5 bases at V and 3 bases at J, with 28 bases between. The CDR3 has 18 amino acids. CDR1 and CDR2 (germline): SQVTM, ANQGSEA. This TCR came from a woman older than 75 with COVID-19, enrolled during active disease. The V and J genes are TRBV29-1 and TRBJ1-1; a weak D match, TRBD1 (5 bases). The sample was peripheral blood. CDR3 sequence reads: CSVPLHRDSQEGYTEAFF. The DNA of the CDR3 is TGCAGCGTTCCCCTTCACCGGGACTCCCAGGAGGGGTACACTGAAGCTTTCTTT.